This T cell receptor beta chain was found in a study of vaccination and CD4 T cells after COVID-19. Overall study context: Convalescent donors: six male, four female; seven Caucasian, two Asian, one multiracial, two Hispanic.

Trimming took 5 bases from V and 0 from J; bases not matched to a gene: 4. CDR3 size: 15 residues. Per the germline V gene, CDR1 is LNHDA and CDR2 is SQIVND (reference sequence). This clonotype was counted a few times. Its antigen remains unidentified. Sequencing of DNA taken from cultured CD4+ T cells relied on the Oncomine TCR Beta short-read assay. Each CDR3 protein gets one entry after TCRdb re-called the PCR reads with MiXCR. Of about 21,000 distinct CDR3 sequences in the sample, over 40% were seen once. The sample's treatment: 10-day PBMC culture with coronavirus spike peptide pools or control peptides (ViraFEST assay).

The chain joins TRBV19 to TRBJ1-3; 7 bases map to TRBD1. The sample was CD4+ T cells from blood, cultured in vitro. This receptor was obtained from a human donor who had recovered from COVID-19. The CDR3 region is CASSRDSDSGNTIYF. CDR3 sequence (DNA): TGTGCCAGTAGTCGGGACAGCGACTCTGGAAACACCATATATTTT.